The sequence of this T cell receptor (beta chain) was determined in a study of T cell changes during pregnancy in multiple sclerosis. Germline assignment: CDR1 MNHEY and CDR2 SMNVEV (reference sequence). With 4 bases clipped from V and 10 bases from J, the junction kept 6 bases outside the gene matches. The CDR3 sequence is 12 residues long. The method was immunoSEQ multiplex PCR; TCRdb's version includes in-frame clones alone and lacks a portion of them. This sample has 15,000 to 20,000 clones, with over 80% found just once. V gene TRBV27 combines with J gene TRBJ1-1; 7 bases line up with TRBD1. The sequences come from CD8+ T cells from peripheral blood mononuclear cells, collected after pregnancy. The source is a female donor in good health, enrolled as a control in a pregnancy study. The CDR3, as DNA: TGTGCCAGCAGTTATGAGGGGGCGGCAGCTTTCTTT. Amino acid sequence: CASSYEGAAAFF.